Included here is one T cell receptor (beta chain) sequence, with context. These data belong to a study of neurological immune-mediated disorders. Time point given: longitudinal time-point 2. 5'RACE with 10-nucleotide random UMIs generated the cDNA. From the 5' RACE reads, TCRdb called clonotypes with MiXCR, one entry per CDR3 protein. Altogether fewer than 60,000 distinct CDR3 sequences are present, 13% being singletons, with the ten largest covering 3.5% to 5%. Per the germline V gene, CDR1 is SGHRS and CDR2 is YFSETQ. Trimming cost V 1 base and J 7 bases, with 8 bases left between them. The CDR3 extends over 13 amino acids.

The TCR was taken from a male donor with HTLV-1-associated myelopathy (HAM/TSP). The chain employs TRBV5-1 and TRBJ2-2, with D possibly TRBD1 on 6 matching bases. The sequenced sample was PBMCs. This CDR3 reads CASSLTGNGELFF. The DNA for the CDR3 is TGCGCCAGCAGCTTGACAGGGAACGGGGAGCTGTTTTTT.